This TCR beta chain was recovered during a study of metastatic and nonmetastatic thyroid tumors. Study as a whole: Patients with malignant and benign thyroid disease provided blood and tumor or nodule tissue, whose repertoires were compared. General study points: Malignant thyroid tumors reportedly exceeded benign nodules significantly in TCR beta diversity, with the difference appearing in blood and tumor.

Per the study methods: The distant-metastasis classifier for papillary thyroid cancer was built from CDR3 differences across clinicopathological groups. TCRdb redid the clone calls on the PCR reads using MiXCR. TCRdb assigned the V and J calls; the authors' analysis was not used. The table records tens of thousands of clones, 20% to 30% of them present only once. Note on this clone: As yet, its antigen is unknown.

Germline V CDR1 and CDR2: ENHRY, SYGVKD. Unmatched junction bases numbered 15, after V lost 7 bases and J lost 3 bases. The CDR3 length is 16 residues. Each patient went into thyroid surgery without having received any treatment. The TCR sequence derives from a male donor with papillary thyroid cancer or a benign thyroid nodule (not recorded which). Some clones in this sample may be carry-over from other donors' samples. Sequencing input: tumor tissue. The chain couples TRBV10-3 to TRBJ2-7; TRBD2 matches 7 bases. The CDR3, as DNA: TGTGCCATCATTGAAATCGGACTAGAGAGGTTCTACGAGCAGTACTTC. Translated, it gives CAIIEIGLERFYEQYF.